Listed here is a single T cell receptor beta chain. Its antigen is currently not known. Per-base quality was not reported, and no clone a single base away is much larger than it. TCR cDNA was synthesized by 5'RACE template switching, which introduced a universal primer site and unique molecular identifiers. Priming of cDNA synthesis was performed from both the TCR alpha and TCR beta constant segments. Two PCR steps were used to amplify libraries, with sample barcodes and sequencing adapters being added in the second step. Sequencing of libraries was performed on Illumina HiSeq 2500 (2x100 bp) or NovaSeq (2x150 bp). In the paper's pipeline: MIGEC was used to demultiplex reads and collapse the reads into UMI consensus sequences, and MiXCR was used for V(D)J alignment. Vaccine-responding clonotypes were defined with edgeR using replicate PBMC samples, requiring FDR below 0.01 and a log2 fold change above 5 up to day 15. CD4 or CD8 identity was assigned to each bulk clonotype according to whether the clonotype was present at higher abundance in the sequenced CD4 repertoire or the sequenced CD8 repertoire. The raw public reads went through TCRdb reprocessing: fastp at Q25, MiXCR clone calling, in-frame beta chains kept. Here each entry gathers all rows of one CDR3 protein and keeps the most common genes and DNA. The V and J calls were determined by TCRdb, not by the authors. The sample table records about 630,000 distinct CDR3 sequences; approximately 13% of these occur just once. In total, the top ten clones hold 14% to 15% of the sample.

These data originate in a study of T cells after yellow fever vaccination (dated by TCRdb to the late 2010s). Regarding the complete study: The SMART-Seq v4 Ultra Low Input RNA kit was used to prepare libraries from fractions with low cell numbers. Two healthy male donors, one aged 18 to 30 and one aged 30 to 40 years, made up the cohort. To track T-cell clones before and after primary and booster YFV17D yellow fever vaccination, bulk TCR alpha and beta repertoires were sequenced longitudinally. Blood was collected at multiple timepoints before and after primary and secondary immunization, and bulk PBMC replicates and cell subsets were isolated. Overall study results and their limits: A small fraction of clonotypes appeared in both the CD4 and CD8 compartments, likely as a result of convergent recombination. Compared with the primary T-cell response, the secondary T-cell response was weaker but faster, peaking on day 5 rather than day 15. Computational filtering was needed because FACS-sorted repertoires could contain abundant contaminating clonotypes from the bulk population. Because only a couple of donors were included in the study, the extent to which the findings can be generalized is limited. After the booster, most clones that had expanded after primary vaccination were detected again (roughly 95% of CD4 and roughly 86% of CD8), suggesting broad maintenance of memory.

According to the germline V gene (reference sequence), CDR1 reads MNHEY and CDR2 reads SMNVEV. The CDR3, cysteine through phenylalanine, is 16 amino acids long. Just CDR3 DNA is preserved here, 48 bases in frame from base 1. V loses 5 bases at its end and J loses 9 bases; junction bases beyond the gene matches: 17. What this sample's treatment or condition label stands for: live attenuated yellow fever vaccine strain. At each blood-draw timepoint, two biological replicates of bulk PBMCs were obtained. A standard Ficoll-Paque protocol was used to isolate PBMCs from peripheral blood. TriZol was used to extract RNA from bulk PBMCs, from CD4 and CD8 fractions, and from dextramer-positive and dextramer-negative fractions.

This sequence was found in a man aged 30 to 45 who received the YFV17D yellow fever vaccine. The sequence links TRBV27 to TRBJ2-5; TRBD1 agrees with 8 junctional bases. Specimen: PBMCs, collected on the day of the yellow fever booster vaccination. The DNA sequence is as follows: TGTGCCAGCAGTCAGACAGGGGCCGAACCCGTTTTGCCCCAGTACTTC. Its protein product is CASSQTGAEPVLPQYF.